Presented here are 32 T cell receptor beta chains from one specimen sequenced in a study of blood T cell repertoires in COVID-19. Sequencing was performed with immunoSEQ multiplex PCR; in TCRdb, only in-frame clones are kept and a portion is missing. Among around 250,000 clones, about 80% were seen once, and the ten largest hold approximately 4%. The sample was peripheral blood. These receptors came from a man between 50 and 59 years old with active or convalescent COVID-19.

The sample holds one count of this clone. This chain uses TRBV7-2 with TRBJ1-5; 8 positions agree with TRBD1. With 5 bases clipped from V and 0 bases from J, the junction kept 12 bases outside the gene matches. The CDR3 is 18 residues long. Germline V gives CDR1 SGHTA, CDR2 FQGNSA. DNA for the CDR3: TGTGCCAGCAGCCGTCGGGGGGACAGGCTTATTAGCAATCAGCCCCAGCATTTT. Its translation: CASSRRGDRLISNQPQHF.

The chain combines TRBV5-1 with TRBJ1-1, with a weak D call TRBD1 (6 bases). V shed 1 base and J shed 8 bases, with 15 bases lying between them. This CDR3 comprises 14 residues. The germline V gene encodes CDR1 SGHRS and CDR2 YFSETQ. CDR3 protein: CASSLSQTGTEAFF. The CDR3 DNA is TGCGCCAGCAGCTTGAGTCAGACAGGAACGGAAGCTTTCTTT.

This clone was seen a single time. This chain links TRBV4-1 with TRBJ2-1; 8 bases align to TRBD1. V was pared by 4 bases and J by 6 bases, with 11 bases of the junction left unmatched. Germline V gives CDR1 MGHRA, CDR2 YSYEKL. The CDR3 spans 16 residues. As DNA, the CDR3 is TGCGCCAGCAGCCGAGACACAGGGGGTAACGCCAATGAGCAGTTCTTC. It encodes CASSRDTGGNANEQFF.

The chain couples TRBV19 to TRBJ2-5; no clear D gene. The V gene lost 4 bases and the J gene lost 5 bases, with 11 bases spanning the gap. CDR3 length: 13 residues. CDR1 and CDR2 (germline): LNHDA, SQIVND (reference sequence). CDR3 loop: CASSTVAEETQYF. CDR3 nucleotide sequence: TGTGCCAGTAGTACGGTAGCCGAGGAGACCCAGTACTTC. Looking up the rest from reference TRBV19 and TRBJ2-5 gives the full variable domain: DGGITQSPKYLFRKEGQNVTLSCEQNLNHDAMYWYRQDPGQGLRLIYYSQIVNDFQKGDIAEGYSVSREKKESFPLTVTSAQKNPTAFYLCASSTVAEETQYFGPGTRLLVL.

This chain's CDR3 is CASSSAGGSGNTIYF. In DNA, the CDR3 is TGTGCCAGCAGCTCCGCAGGGGGCTCTGGAAACACCATATATTTT. The rearrangement links TRBV9 to TRBJ1-3; 7 bases are a match to TRBD1. CDR1 and CDR2 (germline): SGDLS, YYNGEE. The CDR3 contains 15 residues. Losses at the gene ends were 4 bases for V and 0 bases for J; bases not matched to a gene: 4.

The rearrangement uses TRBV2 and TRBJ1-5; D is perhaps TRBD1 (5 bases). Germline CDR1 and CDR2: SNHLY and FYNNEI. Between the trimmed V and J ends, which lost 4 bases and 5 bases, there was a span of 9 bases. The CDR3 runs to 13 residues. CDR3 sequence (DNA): TGTGCCAGCAGTGGAACAGGAGATCAGCCCCAGCATTTT. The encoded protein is CASSGTGDQPQHF.

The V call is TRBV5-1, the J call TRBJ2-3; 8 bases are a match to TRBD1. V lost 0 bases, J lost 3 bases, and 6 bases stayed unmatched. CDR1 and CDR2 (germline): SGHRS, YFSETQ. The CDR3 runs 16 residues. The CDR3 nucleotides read TGCGCCAGCAGCTTGGCCTCGACAGGGGCAACAGATACGCAGTATTTT. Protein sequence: CASSLASTGATDTQYF.

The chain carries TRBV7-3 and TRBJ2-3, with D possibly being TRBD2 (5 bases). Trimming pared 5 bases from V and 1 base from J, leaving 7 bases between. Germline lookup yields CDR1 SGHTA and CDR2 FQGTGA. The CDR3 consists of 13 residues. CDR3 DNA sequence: TGTGCCAGCAGCCGGGGAGGCACAGATACGCAGTATTTT. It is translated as CASSRGGTDTQYF.

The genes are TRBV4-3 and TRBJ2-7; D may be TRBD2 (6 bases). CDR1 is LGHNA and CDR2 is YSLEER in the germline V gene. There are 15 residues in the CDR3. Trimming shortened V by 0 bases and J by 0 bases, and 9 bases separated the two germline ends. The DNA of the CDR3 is TGCGCCAGCAGCCAAGAATGGGGGGACTCCTACGAGCAGTACTTC. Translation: CASSQEWGDSYEQYF.

CDR3 in amino acids: CASSEVQGSEQYF. In DNA form, the CDR3 reads TGTGCCAGCAGTGAAGTCCAGGGCAGCGAGCAGTACTTC. The chain has TRBV6-1 and TRBJ2-7, with D possibly TRBD1 on 5 matching bases. V lost 1 base and J 6 bases, leaving 10 bases between the germline ends. The CDR3 loop spans 13 amino acids. Looked up from germline, CDR1 is MNHNS and CDR2 is SASEGT.

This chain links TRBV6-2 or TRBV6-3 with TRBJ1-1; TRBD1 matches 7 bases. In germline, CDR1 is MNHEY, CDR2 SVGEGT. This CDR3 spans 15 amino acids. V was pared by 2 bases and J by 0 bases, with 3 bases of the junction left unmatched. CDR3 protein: CASSYAGQLNTEAFF. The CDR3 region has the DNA TGTGCCAGCAGTTACGCGGGACAGTTGAACACTGAAGCTTTCTTT.

The CDR3 sequence: CASGLGTAGAQHF. CDR3 bases: TGTGCTAGTGGTTTGGGGACGGCGGGGGCCCAGCATTTT. V usage is TRBV12-5 and J usage is TRBJ1-5, with D possibly being TRBD1 (5 bases). CDR3 length: 13 amino acids. Trimming removed 1 base at V and 11 bases at J, with 12 bases between. Germline-derived CDR1 and CDR2 are LGHNT and FRNRAP.

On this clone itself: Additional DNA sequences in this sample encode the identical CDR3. As DNA, the CDR3 is TGCGCCAGCAGCTTGGTGGCCTCCTCTGGGGCCAACGTCCTGACTTTC. It encodes CASSLVASSGANVLTF. The chain recombines TRBV5-1 with TRBJ2-6; D ambiguous. With 0 bases removed from V and 0 bases from J, the gap between germline ends came to 7 bases. CDR1 is SGHRS, CDR2 YFSETQ, per germline. The CDR3 is 16 amino acids.

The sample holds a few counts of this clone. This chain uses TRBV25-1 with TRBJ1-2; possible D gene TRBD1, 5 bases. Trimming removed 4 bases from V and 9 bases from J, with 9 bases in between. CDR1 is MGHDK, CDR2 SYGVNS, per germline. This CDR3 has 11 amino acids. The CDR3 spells CASSAGGRYTF. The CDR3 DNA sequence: TGTGCCAGCAGTGCCGGGGGACGCTACACCTTC.

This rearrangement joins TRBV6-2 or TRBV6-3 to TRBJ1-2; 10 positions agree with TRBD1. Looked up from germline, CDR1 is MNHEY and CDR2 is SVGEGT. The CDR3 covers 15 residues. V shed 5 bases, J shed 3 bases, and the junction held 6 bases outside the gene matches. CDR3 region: CASSDRGLDYYGYTF. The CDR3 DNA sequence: TGTGCCAGCAGTGACAGGGGGCTTGATTACTATGGCTACACCTTC.

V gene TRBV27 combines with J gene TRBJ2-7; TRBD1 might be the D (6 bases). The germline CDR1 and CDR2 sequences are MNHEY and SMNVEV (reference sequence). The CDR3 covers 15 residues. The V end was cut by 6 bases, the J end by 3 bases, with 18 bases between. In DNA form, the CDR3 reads TGTGCCAGCAGCCCTCGGGCAGGGGCTAACTACGAGCAGTACTTC. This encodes CASSPRAGANYEQYF.

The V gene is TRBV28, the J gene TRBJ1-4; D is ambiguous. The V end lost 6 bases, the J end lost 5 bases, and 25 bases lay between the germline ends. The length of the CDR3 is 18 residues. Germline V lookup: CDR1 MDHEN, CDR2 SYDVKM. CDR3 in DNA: TGTGCCAGCAGCACTACATTGAGGCTTAACCTCACCAATGAAAAACTGTTTTTT. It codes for CASSTTLRLNLTNEKLFF.

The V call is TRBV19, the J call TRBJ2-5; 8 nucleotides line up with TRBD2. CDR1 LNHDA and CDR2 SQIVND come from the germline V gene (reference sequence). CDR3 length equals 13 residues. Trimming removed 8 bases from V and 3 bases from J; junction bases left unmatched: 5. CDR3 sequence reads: CASQAGAEETQYF. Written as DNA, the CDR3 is TGTGCCAGTCAAGCGGGGGCAGAAGAGACCCAGTACTTC.

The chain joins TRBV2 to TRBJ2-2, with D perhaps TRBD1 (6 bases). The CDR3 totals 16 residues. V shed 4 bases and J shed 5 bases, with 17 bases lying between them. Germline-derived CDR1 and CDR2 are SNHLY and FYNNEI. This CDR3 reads CASSARGGWGTGELFF. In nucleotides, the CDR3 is TGTGCCAGCAGTGCCCGAGGGGGATGGGGAACCGGGGAGCTGTTTTTT.

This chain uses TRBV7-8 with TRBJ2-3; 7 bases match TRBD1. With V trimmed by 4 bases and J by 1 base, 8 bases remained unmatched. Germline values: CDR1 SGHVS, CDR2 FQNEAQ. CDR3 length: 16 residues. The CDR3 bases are TGTGCCAGCAGCTCACGACAGGGAAAAGGCACAGATACGCAGTATTTT. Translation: CASSSRQGKGTDTQYF.

The CDR3 sequence: CATSRSRDRGDTEAFF. CDR3 sequence (DNA): TGTGCCACCAGCAGATCCCGGGACAGGGGAGACACTGAAGCTTTCTTT. The chain has TRBV15 and TRBJ1-1; 10 bases align to TRBD1. CDR1 and CDR2 from the germline V gene are LNHNV and YYDKDF (reference sequence). The junction had 6 bases not matched to a gene; V was cut back by 2 bases and J by 3 bases. The CDR3 runs 16 residues.

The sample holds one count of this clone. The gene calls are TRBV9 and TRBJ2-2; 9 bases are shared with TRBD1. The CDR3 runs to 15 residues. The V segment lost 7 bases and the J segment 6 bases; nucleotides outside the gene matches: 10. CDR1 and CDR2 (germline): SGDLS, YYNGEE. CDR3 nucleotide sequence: TGTGCCAGCGGTGGGACAGGGATGATCGCCGGGGAGCTGTTTTTT. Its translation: CASGGTGMIAGELFF.

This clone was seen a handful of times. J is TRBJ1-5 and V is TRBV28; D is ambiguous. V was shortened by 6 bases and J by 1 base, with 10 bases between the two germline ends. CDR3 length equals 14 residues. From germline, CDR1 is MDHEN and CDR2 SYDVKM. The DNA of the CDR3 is TGTGCCAGCAGGACTTTCCAAAGCAATCAGCCCCAGCATTTT. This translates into CASRTFQSNQPQHF.

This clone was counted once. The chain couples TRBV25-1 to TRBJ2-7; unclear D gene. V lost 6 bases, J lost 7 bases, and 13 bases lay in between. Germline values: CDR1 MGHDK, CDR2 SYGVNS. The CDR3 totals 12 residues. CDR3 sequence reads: CASSSQPEEQYF. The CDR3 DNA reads TGTGCCAGCAGCTCACAGCCTGAGGAGCAGTACTTC.

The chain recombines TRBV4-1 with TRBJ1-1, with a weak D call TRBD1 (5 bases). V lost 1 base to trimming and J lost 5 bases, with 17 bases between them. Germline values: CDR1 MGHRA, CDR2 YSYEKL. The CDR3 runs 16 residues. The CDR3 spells CASSQGRQTTITEAFF. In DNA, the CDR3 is TGCGCCAGCAGCCAAGGGAGACAGACGACGATAACTGAAGCTTTCTTT.

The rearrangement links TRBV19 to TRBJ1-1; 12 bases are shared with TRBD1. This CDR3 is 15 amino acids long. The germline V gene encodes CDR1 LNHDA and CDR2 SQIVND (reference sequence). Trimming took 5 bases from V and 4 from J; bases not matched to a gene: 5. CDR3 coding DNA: TGTGCCAGTAGTCGAGGGACAGGGGGCCTCACTGAAGCTTTCTTT. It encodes CASSRGTGGLTEAFF. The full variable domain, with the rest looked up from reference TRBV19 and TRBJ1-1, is DGGITQSPKYLFRKEGQNVTLSCEQNLNHDAMYWYRQDPGQGLRLIYYSQIVNDFQKGDIAEGYSVSREKKESFPLTVTSAQKNPTAFYLCASSRGTGGLTEAFFGQGTRLTVV.

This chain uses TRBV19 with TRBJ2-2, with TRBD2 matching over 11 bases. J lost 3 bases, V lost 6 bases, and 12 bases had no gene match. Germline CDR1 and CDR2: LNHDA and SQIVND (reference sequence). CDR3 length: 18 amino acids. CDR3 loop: CASSRHSGRGRDTGELFF. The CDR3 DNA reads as TGTGCCAGTAGCAGGCATAGCGGGAGGGGGCGAGACACCGGGGAGCTGTTTTTT.

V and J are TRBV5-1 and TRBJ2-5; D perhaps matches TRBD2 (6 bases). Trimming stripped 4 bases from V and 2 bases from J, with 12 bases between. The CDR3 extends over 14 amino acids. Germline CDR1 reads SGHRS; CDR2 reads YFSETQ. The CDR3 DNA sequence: TGCGCCAGCAGCCCCTCGGGGGATCAAGAGACCCAGTACTTC. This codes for CASSPSGDQETQYF.

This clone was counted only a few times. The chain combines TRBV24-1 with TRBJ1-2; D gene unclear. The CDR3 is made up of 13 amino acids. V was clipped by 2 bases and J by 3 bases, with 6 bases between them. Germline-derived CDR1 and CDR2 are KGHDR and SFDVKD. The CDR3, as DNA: TGTGCCACCAGTGATTCACGGTACTATGGCTACACCTTC. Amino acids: CATSDSRYYGYTF.

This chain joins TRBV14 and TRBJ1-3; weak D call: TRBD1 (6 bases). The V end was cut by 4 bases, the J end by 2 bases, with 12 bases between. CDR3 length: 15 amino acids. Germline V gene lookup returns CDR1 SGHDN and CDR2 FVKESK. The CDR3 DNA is TGTGCCAGCAGCCGGGACCACAGGGCTGGAAACACCATATATTTT. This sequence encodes CASSRDHRAGNTIYF.

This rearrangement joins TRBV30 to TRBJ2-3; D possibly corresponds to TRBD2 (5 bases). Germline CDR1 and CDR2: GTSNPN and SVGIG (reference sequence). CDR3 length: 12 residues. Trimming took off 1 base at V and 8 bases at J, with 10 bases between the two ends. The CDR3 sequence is CAWSATEGTQYF. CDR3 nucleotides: TGTGCCTGGAGTGCCACCGAGGGTACGCAGTATTTT.

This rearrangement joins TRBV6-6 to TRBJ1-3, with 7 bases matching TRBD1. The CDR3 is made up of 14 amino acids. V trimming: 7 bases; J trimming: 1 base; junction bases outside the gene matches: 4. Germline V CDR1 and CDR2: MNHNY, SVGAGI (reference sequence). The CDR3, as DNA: TGTGCCAGCAAACAGGGGCCATCTGGAAACACCATATATTTT. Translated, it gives CASKQGPSGNTIYF.